The rows below give T cell receptor beta chains drawn from one sample of a study of identical twins. TCRdb recomputed calls from the 5' RACE reads with MiXCR, one row per CDR3 protein. The sample yields about 570,000 distinct CDR3 sequences, around a tenth seen once. The sample also formed part of further work on yellow fever vaccine responses in identical twins.

Sequencing was done on a sample of PBMCs. Receptors originate from a woman aged 18-29 years in good health. Each CDR3 is given with its conserved first and last residue. A D gene is named only where the DNA matches it firmly. Clone size appears in some rows only: once, few, many, or a class for an expanded clone.

CDR3	DNA	V	J	D	size
CASSLNGAAYEQYF	TGTGCCAGCAGCCTAAACGGCGCGGCCTACGAGCAGTACTTC	TRBV7-2	TRBJ2-7	.	.
CASSLIGGITDNEQFF	TGCGCCAGCAGCTTGATAGGCGGGATAACTGACAATGAGCAGTTCTTC	TRBV5-1	TRBJ2-1	.	.
CASSPLTSGRFYEQFF	TGTGCCAGCAGTCCCCTGACTAGCGGGAGATTCTATGAGCAGTTCTTC	TRBV6-2/TRBV6-3	TRBJ2-1	TRBD2	many
CASSLRGAEAFF	TGTGCCAGCAGCTTACGGGGGGCTGAAGCTTTCTTT	TRBV11-3	TRBJ1-1	.	.
CASSGLLNTEAFF	TGTGCCAGCAGTGGACTGCTGAACACTGAAGCTTTCTTT	TRBV12-3/TRBV12-4	TRBJ1-1	.	many
CASSYVLGGADEQFF	TGTGCCAGCAGTTACGTTTTAGGGGGGGCCGATGAGCAGTTCTTC	TRBV6-5	TRBJ2-1	.	.
CSARGTTRHNEQFF	TGCAGTGCTAGAGGGACAACCCGCCACAATGAGCAGTTCTTC	TRBV20-1	TRBJ2-1	.	many
CAAGQTKHYEQYF	TGTGCTGCGGGACAGACAAAGCACTACGAGCAGTACTTC	TRBV30	TRBJ2-7	.	few
CASSFGSSGANVLTF	TGTGCCAGCAGTTTCGGTAGCTCTGGGGCCAACGTCCTGACTTTC	TRBV12-3/TRBV12-4	TRBJ2-6	.	many
CASSPARGLAGTTDTQYF	TGCGCCAGCAGCCCGGCTAGAGGACTAGCGGGAACCACAGATACGCAGTATTTT	TRBV5-1	TRBJ2-3	TRBD2	many
CASSAYSGGADDEQFF	TGTGCCAGCAGCGCCTATTCGGGGGGGGCCGATGATGAGCAGTTCTTC	TRBV7-2	TRBJ2-1	TRBD2	many
CASSITLGYEQYF	TGTGCCAGCAGCATAACTCTAGGCTACGAGCAGTACTTC	TRBV7-2	TRBJ2-7	.	many
CATNRARNTGELFF	TGTGCCACCAACAGGGCCCGGAACACCGGGGAGCTGTTTTTT	TRBV6-2/TRBV6-3	TRBJ2-2	.	few
CASSAGVAEQYF	TGTGCCAGCAGCGCAGGAGTGGCGGAGCAGTACTTC	TRBV25-1	TRBJ2-7	.	.
CASSQDRAYETQYF	TGTGCCAGCAGCCAAGATCGAGCTTACGAGACCCAGTACTTC	TRBV3-1	TRBJ2-5	.	many
CSASGLANSYEQYF	TGCAGTGCTAGCGGTCTAGCAAACTCCTACGAGCAGTACTTC	TRBV20-1	TRBJ2-7	.	.
CASSLQGPPTNTGELFF	TGTGCCAGCAGCTTACAGGGACCCCCGACGAACACCGGGGAGCTGTTTTTT	TRBV7-9	TRBJ2-2	.	many
CASSLSIDRVYGYTF	TGTGCCAGCAGCTTAAGTATAGACAGAGTCTATGGCTACACCTTC	TRBV7-2	TRBJ1-2	.	.
CASSQGQGPNNEQFF	TGTGCCAGCAGCCAAGGACAGGGTCCCAACAATGAGCAGTTCTTC	TRBV3-1	TRBJ2-1	TRBD1	many
CASKRLAGGDGTQYF	TGTGCCAGCAAACGACTAGCGGGAGGTGATGGGACCCAGTACTTC	TRBV6-2/TRBV6-3	TRBJ2-5	TRBD2	few
CSVEDRPDTQYF	TGCAGCGTTGAAGATCGTCCAGATACGCAGTATTTT	TRBV29-1	TRBJ2-3	.	few
CSAPDGDGRYETQYF	TGCAGTGCACCCGACGGGGATGGGAGATATGAGACCCAGTACTTC	TRBV20-1	TRBJ2-5	.	many
CASSQDHYGKETQYF	TGCGCCAGCAGCCAAGATCATTACGGGAAGGAGACCCAGTACTTC	TRBV4-3	TRBJ2-5	.	.
CASSLDRVGGLGTQYF	TGTGCCAGCAGCTTGGACAGGGTTGGGGGGTTGGGTACGCAGTATTTT	TRBV5-4	TRBJ2-3	.	.
CASSRDYTDTQYF	TGTGCCAGCAGTCGGGACTACACAGATACGCAGTATTTT	TRBV12-3/TRBV12-4	TRBJ2-3	TRBD2	many
CASSLEGFEQYF	TGCGCCAGCAGCTTGGAAGGGTTCGAGCAGTACTTC	TRBV5-1	TRBJ2-7	.	few